These 3 T cell receptor beta chains came from one sample sequenced in a study of low-dose radiotherapy and immunotherapy resistance in tumors. Documented time point: before trial treatment. cDNA synthesis used a TRAV/TRBV-specific primer set for both chains. TCR amplification involved 20 PCR cycles with a constant-region primer and V-primer adapter. TCRdb redid the calling of the reads with MiXCR, one entry per CDR3 protein. The repertoire holds some 39,000 distinct CDR3 sequences, with roughly a third as singletons. Sequencing was performed on PBMCs, taken before treatment. The receptors here all came from a male donor with gallbladder cancer.

This clonotype appeared many times. The chain uses TRBV7-2 and TRBJ2-7; no definite D call. V was pared by 5 bases and J by 4 bases, with 12 bases between. The CDR3 runs to 13 residues. The V gene's germline CDR1 is SGHTA and CDR2 FQGNSA. CDR3 bases: TGTGCCAGCAGCCCAACACCGAATTACGAGCAGTACTTC. Residues: CASSPTPNYEQYF.

The V gene is TRBV5-4, the J gene TRBJ2-2, with D perhaps TRBD1 (6 bases). V shed 2 bases and J shed 0 bases, with 8 bases lying between them. CDR1 SGHNT and CDR2 YYREEE come from the germline V gene (reference sequence). The CDR3 totals 15 residues. CDR3 amino acids: CASSLQGANTGELFF. In DNA form, the CDR3 reads TGTGCCAGCAGCTTACAGGGCGCGAACACCGGGGAGCTGTTTTTT.

This clonotype was detected ten times or more. The V gene is TRBV2, the J gene TRBJ2-5, with 9 bases that match TRBD1. Trimming at V came to 5 bases and at J to 0 bases, leaving 4 bases not matched to a gene. This CDR3 is 15 amino acids long. CDR1 is SNHLY and CDR2 is FYNNEI in the germline V gene. CDR3 protein: CASSKDRGDQETQYF. CDR3 nucleotides: TGTGCCAGCAGTAAGGACAGGGGCGACCAAGAGACCCAGTACTTC.